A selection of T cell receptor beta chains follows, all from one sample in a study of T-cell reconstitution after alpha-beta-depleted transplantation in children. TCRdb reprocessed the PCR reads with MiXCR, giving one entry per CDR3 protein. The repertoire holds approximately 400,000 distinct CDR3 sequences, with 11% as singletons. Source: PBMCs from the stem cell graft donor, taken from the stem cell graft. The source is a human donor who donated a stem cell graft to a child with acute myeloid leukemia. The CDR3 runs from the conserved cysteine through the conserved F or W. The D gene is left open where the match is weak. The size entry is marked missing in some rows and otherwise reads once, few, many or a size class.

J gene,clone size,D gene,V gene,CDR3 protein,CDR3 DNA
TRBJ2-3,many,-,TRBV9,CASSVSGPDTQYF,TGTGCCAGCAGCGTATCAGGCCCAGATACGCAGTATTTT
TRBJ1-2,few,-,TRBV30,CAWSVGGVGYTF,TGTGCCTGGAGTGTTGGAGGGGTTGGCTACACCTTC
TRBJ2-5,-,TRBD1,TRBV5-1,CASSLVQGVRETQYF,TGCGCCAGCAGCTTGGTACAGGGGGTGAGGGAGACCCAGTACTTC
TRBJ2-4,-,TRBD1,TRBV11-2,CASSLGDSLKNIQYF,TGTGCCAGCAGCTTAGGGGACAGCCTAAAAAACATTCAGTACTTC
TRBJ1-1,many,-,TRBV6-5,CASSYSRGDTEAFF,TGTGCCAGCAGTTACTCGAGGGGGGACACTGAAGCTTTCTTT
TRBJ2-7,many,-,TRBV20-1,CSAKKGVDEQYF,TGCAGTGCGAAGAAGGGTGTTGACGAGCAGTACTTC
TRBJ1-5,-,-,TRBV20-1,CSASAGSGYGNQPQHF,TGCAGTGCTAGCGCCGGTTCGGGGTATGGCAATCAGCCCCAGCATTTT
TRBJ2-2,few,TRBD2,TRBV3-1,CASSEPNGLAVTGELFF,TGTGCCAGCAGCGAACCGAACGGACTAGCGGTTACCGGGGAGCTGTTTTTT
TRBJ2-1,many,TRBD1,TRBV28,CASSFPGQYNEQFF,TGTGCCAGCAGTTTCCCGGGACAGTACAATGAGCAGTTCTTC
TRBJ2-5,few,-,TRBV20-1,CSAPSATAGFQETQYF,TGCAGTGCTCCTTCAGCCACGGCAGGCTTTCAAGAGACCCAGTACTTC
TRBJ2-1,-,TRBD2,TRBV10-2,CASRPGLAGGPTYNEQFF,TGCGCCAGCAGACCGGGACTAGCGGGAGGGCCGACCTACAATGAGCAGTTCTTC
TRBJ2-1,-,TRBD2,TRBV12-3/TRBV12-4,CASSLEGLRNEQFF,TGTGCCAGCAGTTTAGAGGGACTACGGAATGAGCAGTTCTTC
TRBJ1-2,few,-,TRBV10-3,CAIREGIKRVNYGYTF,TGTGCCATCAGAGAAGGAATTAAGAGGGTCAACTATGGCTACACCTTC
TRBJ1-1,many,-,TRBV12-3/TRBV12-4,CASSLRGVEAFF,TGTGCCAGCAGTTTAAGGGGAGTTGAAGCTTTCTTT
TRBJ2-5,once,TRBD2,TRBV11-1,CASSLAFSGLYQETQYF,TGTGCCAGCAGCTTAGCGTTTAGCGGGCTGTACCAAGAGACCCAGTACTTC
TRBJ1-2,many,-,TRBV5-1,CASSLDTDDYGYTF,TGCGCCAGCAGCTTGGATACAGACGACTATGGCTACACCTTC
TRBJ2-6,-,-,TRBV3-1,CASSHLQGSGANVLTF,TGTGCCAGCAGCCATCTACAGGGTTCTGGGGCCAACGTCCTGACTTTC
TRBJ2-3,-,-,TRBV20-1,CSARGTDQQYF,TGCAGTGCTAGAGGGACAGACCAGCAGTATTTT
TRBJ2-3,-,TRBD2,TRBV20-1,CSATSGSRDTQYF,TGCAGTGCTACTAGCGGGAGTAGAGATACGCAGTATTTT
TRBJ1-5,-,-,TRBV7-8,CASSLAPGRGITNQPQHF,TGTGCCAGCAGCTTAGCGCCTGGAAGGGGGATTACCAATCAGCCCCAGCATTTT
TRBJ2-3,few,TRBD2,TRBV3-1,CASSQDLAGGPFSDTQYF,TGTGCCAGCAGCCAAGATCTAGCGGGAGGGCCGTTTTCAGATACGCAGTATTTT
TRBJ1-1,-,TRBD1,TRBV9,CASSVKTPHSISDRVGLNTEAFF,TGTGCCAGCAGCGTAAAAACCCCACACTCCATTTCGGACAGGGTTGGGCTGAACACTGAAGCTTTCTTT
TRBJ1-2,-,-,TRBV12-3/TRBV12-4,CASSFFSGHGYTF,TGTGCCAGCAGTTTTTTTAGCGGGCACGGCTACACCTTC